This T cell receptor beta chain was documented in a study of T cell responses to AZD1222 COVID-19 vaccine listed by TCRdb under 2021. At the level of the whole study: AZD1222 recipients given second doses at about 4 weeks or at about 12 weeks were pooled, since spike-specific TCR depth and breadth were not found to differ between the two schedules. A total of 230 to 250 trial participants underwent TCR sequencing, of whom around 210 had received two doses of AZD1222 and 26 had received two doses of the MenACWY control vaccine. Trial participants were enrolled by age into 18-55, 56-69 and 70-plus year subgroups, with about 150, 27 and 61 TCR-sequenced participants respectively. Study-wide conclusions, independent of this receptor: Vaccine-associated CD4 TCRs spanned the whole spike protein, with dominant responses in regions 160-218 and 743-854. In the small 56-69-year group, the increase in depth fell short of significance, most likely because of low power. Conclusions about previously exposed vaccinees were limited because only six AZD1222 recipients were SARS-CoV-2 seropositive at baseline. Participants were mostly white British, with more females than males. The authors suggested clonal diversity may have been underestimated. Epitopes outside the regions mutated in the B.1.351 and B.1.1.7 variants were reportedly recognized by nearly half of the unique spike-specific TCRs. Because no day 14 peak-response samples were available, repertoires were characterized only after the peak T cell response. A significant rise in spike-specific TCR breadth and depth was observed after two AZD1222 doses relative to day 0 and relative to MenACWY recipients.

The CDR3 regions of human TCRbeta chains were analyzed by immunosequencing. The paper's data handling went like this. TCRs in the repertoires were compared against a reference library of SARS-CoV-2-specific TCRs that had been generated with the MIRA antigen-specificity platform. Breadth was defined as the fraction of unique TCRs that were SARS-CoV-2-associated, and depth was defined as the fraction of total T cells that were SARS-CoV-2-associated. Using the MIRA data, each spike-specific TCR was assigned both to the spike region to which the TCR was reactive and to a CD4 or CD8 class. Log10-transformed breadth and depth values were compared by one-way ANOVA with Sidak's multiple comparisons tests. Held by TCRdb, this immuneACCESS table contains in-frame sequences only and omits some clones. Under half of the omission traces to an unresolved V gene where checked; the cause of the rest is unknown. V, J and clone size are those of that table, while D and trimming were read from the DNA. Recorded for this sample are about 150,000 clones; roughly 90% of them occurred a single time. Less than 3% of the sample is in the top ten clones.

Comment on this clone: Its antigen is unknown. The sample holds no much larger clone one base away, and base qualities are not on file.

Read against the paper, the sample's time point label means: baseline before first vaccination. The vaccinee samples were drawn from two UK trials, COV001 and COV002, one of which was a single-blind randomized controlled phase 2/3 trial testing AZD1222 (ChAdOx1 nCoV-19) in healthy adults. Trial participant PBMC samples were collected at day 0 and day 28 after the second dose for TCRbeta chain sequencing. The clonotype comes from an adult in good health. This sample comprised peripheral blood, obtained on day 0 of AZD1222 vaccination.

The CDR3 protein: CASSRFSPGELFF. The sequenced DNA is TGTGCCAGCAGTCGATTTAGTCCGGGGGAGCTGTTTTTT. The rearranged segments are TRBV28 and TRBJ2-2, with no D gene named confidently. The V and J ends are trimmed by 5 bases and 8 bases, leaving 12 bases between them. Based on the germline V gene, the CDR1 and CDR2 sequences are MDHEN and SYDVKM. The CDR3 holds 13 amino acids from the cysteine to the phenylalanine. Of all the DNA, just the CDR3 is kept, 39 bases in frame from base 1.